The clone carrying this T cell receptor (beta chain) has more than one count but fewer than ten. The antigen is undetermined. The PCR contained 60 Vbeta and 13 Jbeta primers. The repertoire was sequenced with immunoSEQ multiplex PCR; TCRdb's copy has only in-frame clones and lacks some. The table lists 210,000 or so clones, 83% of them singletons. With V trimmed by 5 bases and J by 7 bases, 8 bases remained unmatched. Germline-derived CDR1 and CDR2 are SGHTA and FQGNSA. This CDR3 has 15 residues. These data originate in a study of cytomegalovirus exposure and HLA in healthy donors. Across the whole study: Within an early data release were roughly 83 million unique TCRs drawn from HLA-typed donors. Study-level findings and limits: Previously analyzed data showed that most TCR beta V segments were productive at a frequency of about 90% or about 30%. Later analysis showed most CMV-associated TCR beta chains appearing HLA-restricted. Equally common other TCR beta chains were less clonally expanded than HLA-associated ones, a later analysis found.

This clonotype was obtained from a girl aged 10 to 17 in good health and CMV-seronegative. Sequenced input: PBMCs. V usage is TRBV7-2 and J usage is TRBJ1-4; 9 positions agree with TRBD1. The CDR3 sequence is CASSPPGTGREKLFF. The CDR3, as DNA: TGTGCCAGCAGCCCCCCCGGGACAGGGCGTGAAAAACTGTTTTTT.